A few counts support the clone carrying this T cell receptor beta chain. J gave up 9 bases and V 4 bases, and 8 bases lay outside the gene matches. This CDR3 has 14 residues. Germline V gives CDR1 LGHDT, CDR2 YNNKEL (reference sequence). This entry belongs to a study of identical twins. In TCRdb, the 5' RACE reads were re-called with MiXCR into one record per CDR3 protein. The profile shows some 260,000 distinct CDR3 sequences, about 14% of them singletons. The sequenced sample was memory (CD45RO+) T cells sorted from blood. The V call is TRBV3-1, the J call TRBJ2-3; 9 bases are shared with TRBD1. The receptor was isolated from a woman between 18 and 30 years old in good health. CDR3 region: CASSPQPTGGTQYF. The CDR3 DNA reads TGTGCCAGCAGCCCTCAACCAACAGGGGGCACGCAGTATTTT.